Detailed here is one TCR beta chain. The sample belongs to a study of shared clonotypes between healthy human individuals. Germline-derived CDR1 and CDR2 are SGHAT and FQNNGV. V trimming: 4 bases; J trimming: 0 bases; junction bases outside the gene matches: 0. This CDR3 comprises 15 residues. At deep level, the assay was performed. Some clones are missing from TCRdb's copy, which holds only in-frame ones; the method was immunoSEQ multiplex PCR. The table lists about 110,000 clones, roughly two thirds of them singletons. This clonotype was obtained from a woman younger than 45 in good health. V and J are TRBV11-2 and TRBJ2-1, with TRBD1 matching over 10 bases. The specimen sequenced was memory CD8+ T cells sorted from blood. The subset denotes: CD45RO+ cells pooled with CCR7-negative TemRA cells. DNA of the CDR3: TGTGCCAGCAGCTGGGACAGGGGCTCCTACAATGAGCAGTTCTTC. Translated, it gives CASSWDRGSYNEQFF.